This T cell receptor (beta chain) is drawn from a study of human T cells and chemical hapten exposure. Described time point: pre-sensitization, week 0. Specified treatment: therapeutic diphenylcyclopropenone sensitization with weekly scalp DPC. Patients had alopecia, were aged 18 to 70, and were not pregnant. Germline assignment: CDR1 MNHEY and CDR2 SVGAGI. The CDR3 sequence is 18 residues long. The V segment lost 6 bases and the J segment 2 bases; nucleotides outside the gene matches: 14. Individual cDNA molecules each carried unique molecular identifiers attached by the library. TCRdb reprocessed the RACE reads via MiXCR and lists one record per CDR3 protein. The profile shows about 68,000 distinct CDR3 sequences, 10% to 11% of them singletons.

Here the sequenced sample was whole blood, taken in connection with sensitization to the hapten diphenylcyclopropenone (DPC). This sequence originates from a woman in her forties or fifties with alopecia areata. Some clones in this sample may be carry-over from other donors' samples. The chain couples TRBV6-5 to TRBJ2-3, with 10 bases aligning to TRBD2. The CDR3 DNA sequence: TGTGCCAGCAGGCCCTCGCTGGGAGCGGGGGGGTACACAGATACGCAGTATTTT. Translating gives CASRPSLGAGGYTDTQYF.